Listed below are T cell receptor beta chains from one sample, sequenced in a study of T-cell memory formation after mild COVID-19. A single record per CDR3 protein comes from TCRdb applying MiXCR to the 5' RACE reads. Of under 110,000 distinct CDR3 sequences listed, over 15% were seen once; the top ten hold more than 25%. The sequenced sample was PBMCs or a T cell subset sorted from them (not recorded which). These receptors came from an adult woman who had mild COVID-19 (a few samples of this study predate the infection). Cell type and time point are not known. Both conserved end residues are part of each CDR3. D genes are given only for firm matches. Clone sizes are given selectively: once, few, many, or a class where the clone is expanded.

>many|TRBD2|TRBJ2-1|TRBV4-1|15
TGCGCCAGCAGCCACCTCGTAGCGGGGAACAATGAGCAGTTCTTC
CASSHLVAGNNEQFF
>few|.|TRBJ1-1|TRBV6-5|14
TGTGCCAGCATAGATGCGGGGCTCGGCACTGAAGCTTTCTTT
CASIDAGLGTEAFF
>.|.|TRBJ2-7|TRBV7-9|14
TGTGCCAGCAGCTTAGATGTAGGGTCGGGGGAGCAGTACTTC
CASSLDVGSGEQYF
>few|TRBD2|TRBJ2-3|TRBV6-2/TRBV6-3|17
TGTGCCAGCAGTTACCCTGGACTAGCGGGGGACACAGATACGCAGTATTTT
CASSYPGLAGDTDTQYF
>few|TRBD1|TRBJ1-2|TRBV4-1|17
TGCGCCAGCAGCCAAGGACAGGGGGGAGGAAGCATCTATGGCTACACCTTC
CASSQGQGGGSIYGYTF
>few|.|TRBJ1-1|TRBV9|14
TGTGCCAGCAGCGTAGGGGGGGCAAACACTGAAGCTTTCTTT
CASSVGGANTEAFF
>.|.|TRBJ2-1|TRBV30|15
TGTGCCTGGAGTGCCAACCCAAGCTCCTACAATGAGCAGTTCTTC
CAWSANPSSYNEQFF
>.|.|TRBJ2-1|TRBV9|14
TGTGCCAGCAGCGTAGCTCGATCGGGGTACGAGCAGTTCTTC
CASSVARSGYEQFF
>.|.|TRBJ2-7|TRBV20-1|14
TGCAGTGCTAGGGGGGAACCGGCCATCTACGAGCAGTACTTC
CSARGEPAIYEQYF
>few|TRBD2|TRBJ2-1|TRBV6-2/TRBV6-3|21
TGTGCCAGCAGTTACCCAGGACTAGCGGGCAACCTGATTAGCTCCTACAATGAGCAGTTCTTC
CASSYPGLAGNLISSYNEQFF
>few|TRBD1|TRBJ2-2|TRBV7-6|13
TGTGCCAGCAGCTCGGGACAGTCCGGGGAGCTGTTTTTT
CASSSGQSGELFF
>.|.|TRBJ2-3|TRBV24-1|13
TGTGCCACGGGGACTCGACACACAGATACGCAGTATTTT
CATGTRHTDTQYF
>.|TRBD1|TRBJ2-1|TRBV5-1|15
TGCGCCAGCAGCTTGGCCGGGACAGGGTACAATGAGCAGTTCTTC
CASSLAGTGYNEQFF
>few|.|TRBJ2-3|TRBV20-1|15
TGCAGTGCTCGGCTTCTCAGGTCTCTTTTGGATACGCAGTATTTT
CSARLLRSLLDTQYF